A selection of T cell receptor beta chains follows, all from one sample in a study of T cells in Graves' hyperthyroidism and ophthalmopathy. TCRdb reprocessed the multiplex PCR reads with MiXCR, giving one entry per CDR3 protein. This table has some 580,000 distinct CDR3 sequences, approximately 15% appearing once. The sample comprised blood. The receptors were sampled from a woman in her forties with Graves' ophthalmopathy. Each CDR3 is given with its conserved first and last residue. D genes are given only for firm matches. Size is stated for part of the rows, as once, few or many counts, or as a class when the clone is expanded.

cdr3_nt: TGCGCCAGCAGCCAAGATCCCATTGGGACAGGAAACCGTATTAACTATGGCTACACCTTC
cdr3_aa: CASSQDPIGTGNRINYGYTF
cdr3_length: 20
clone_size: -
j_call: TRBJ1-2
d_call: TRBD1
v_call: TRBV4-3

cdr3_nt: TGTGCCAGCATTCAGGCCACTGAAGCTTTCTTT
cdr3_aa: CASIQATEAFF
cdr3_length: 11
clone_size: -
j_call: TRBJ1-1
d_call: -
v_call: TRBV6-2/TRBV6-3

cdr3_nt: TGTGCCAGCAGTTTCGATAGCGGGGGGAGGGAGACCCAGTACTTC
cdr3_aa: CASSFDSGGRETQYF
cdr3_length: 15
clone_size: many
j_call: TRBJ2-5
d_call: TRBD2
v_call: TRBV12-3/TRBV12-4

cdr3_nt: TGCAGTGCTAGAGATCGGGCCAGGGGGAGCACAGATACGCAGTATTTT
cdr3_aa: CSARDRARGSTDTQYF
cdr3_length: 16
clone_size: -
j_call: TRBJ2-3
d_call: TRBD1
v_call: TRBV20-1

cdr3_nt: TGTGCCAGCAGCCCGGGACAGGGAAAAGTCTATGGCTACACCTTC
cdr3_aa: CASSPGQGKVYGYTF
cdr3_length: 15
clone_size: -
j_call: TRBJ1-2
d_call: TRBD1
v_call: TRBV7-9

cdr3_nt: TGTGCTAGTGGTTTGGCCGGACAGGGACGCCAGCCCCAGCATTTT
cdr3_aa: CASGLAGQGRQPQHF
cdr3_length: 15
clone_size: few
j_call: TRBJ1-5
d_call: TRBD1
v_call: TRBV12-5

cdr3_nt: TGTGCCAGCAGTTGGACTAGCGGGAGATCGGCAGATACGCAGTATTTT
cdr3_aa: CASSWTSGRSADTQYF
cdr3_length: 16
clone_size: -
j_call: TRBJ2-3
d_call: TRBD2
v_call: TRBV6-5

cdr3_nt: TGTGCCAGCAGCTTAGGATGGAGGGCGGGGGCTTACGAGCAGTACTTC
cdr3_aa: CASSLGWRAGAYEQYF
cdr3_length: 16
clone_size: many
j_call: TRBJ2-7
d_call: -
v_call: TRBV7-8

cdr3_nt: TGTGCCAGCAGTCTTCAAAACCTCCCTAACTATGGCTACACCTTC
cdr3_aa: CASSLQNLPNYGYTF
cdr3_length: 15
clone_size: many
j_call: TRBJ1-2
d_call: -
v_call: TRBV28

cdr3_nt: TGTGCCAGCAGCCCCTCCGGGACTAACAACCTCTATGGCTACACCTTC
cdr3_aa: CASSPSGTNNLYGYTF
cdr3_length: 16
clone_size: -
j_call: TRBJ1-2
d_call: -
v_call: TRBV3-1

cdr3_nt: TGTGCCAGCGGAGAAGGACAGGGTTCCAATGAGCAGTTCTTC
cdr3_aa: CASGEGQGSNEQFF
cdr3_length: 14
clone_size: few
j_call: TRBJ2-1
d_call: TRBD1
v_call: TRBV6-1

cdr3_nt: TGTGCCAGCGGGACAGGAAACACTGAAGCTTTCTTT
cdr3_aa: CASGTGNTEAFF
cdr3_length: 12
clone_size: many
j_call: TRBJ1-1
d_call: TRBD1
v_call: TRBV2

cdr3_nt: TGTGCCAGTAGTACGCCTCTAGCGGGAGCCTACGAGCAGTACTTC
cdr3_aa: CASSTPLAGAYEQYF
cdr3_length: 15
clone_size: -
j_call: TRBJ2-7
d_call: TRBD2
v_call: TRBV11-2

cdr3_nt: TGTGCCTGGACGGTGGGCACAGATACGCAGTATTTT
cdr3_aa: CAWTVGTDTQYF
cdr3_length: 12
clone_size: few
j_call: TRBJ2-3
d_call: -
v_call: TRBV30

cdr3_nt: TGTGCCAGCAGTCCCAGCGGGAGGGCCGTAAATGAGCAGTTCTTC
cdr3_aa: CASSPSGRAVNEQFF
cdr3_length: 15
clone_size: many
j_call: TRBJ2-1
d_call: TRBD2
v_call: TRBV28

cdr3_nt: TGTGCCAGCAGCTTAAACGACAGGAAACTGTTTTTT
cdr3_aa: CASSLNDRKLFF
cdr3_length: 12
clone_size: many
j_call: TRBJ1-4
d_call: -
v_call: TRBV7-2

cdr3_nt: TGTGCCAGCAGTTTAAGGGGGCGGGAGGAAGCTTTCTTT
cdr3_aa: CASSLRGREEAFF
cdr3_length: 13
clone_size: few
j_call: TRBJ1-1
d_call: TRBD1
v_call: TRBV28

cdr3_nt: TGTGCCAGCAGCCTCCGGGACGGGTCCTACAATGAGCAGTTCTTC
cdr3_aa: CASSLRDGSYNEQFF
cdr3_length: 15
clone_size: -
j_call: TRBJ2-1
d_call: -
v_call: TRBV9

cdr3_nt: TGCGCCAGCAGCAGGCCCGGGGGTCTTAACACAGATACGCAGTATTTT
cdr3_aa: CASSRPGGLNTDTQYF
cdr3_length: 16
clone_size: -
j_call: TRBJ2-3
d_call: -
v_call: TRBV5-1

cdr3_nt: TGTGCCAGTAGTATCAGCGGTCCCTCCTACGAGCAGTACTTC
cdr3_aa: CASSISGPSYEQYF
cdr3_length: 14
clone_size: few
j_call: TRBJ2-7
d_call: -
v_call: TRBV19

cdr3_nt: TGTGCCAGCAGCCGAGTGGGACAGGGAGGGGTATACGAGCAGTACTTC
cdr3_aa: CASSRVGQGGVYEQYF
cdr3_length: 16
clone_size: many
j_call: TRBJ2-7
d_call: TRBD1
v_call: TRBV3-1

cdr3_nt: TGTGCCAGCAGCCAAGATGGCCCCAGGGACTCCTACAATGAGCAGTTCTTC
cdr3_aa: CASSQDGPRDSYNEQFF
cdr3_length: 17
clone_size: many
j_call: TRBJ2-1
d_call: -
v_call: TRBV3-1

cdr3_nt: TGTGCCAGCAGTTTGGAGACTAACCGGGACTCATACTACGAGCAGTACTTC
cdr3_aa: CASSLETNRDSYYEQYF
cdr3_length: 17
clone_size: -
j_call: TRBJ2-7
d_call: -
v_call: TRBV12-3/TRBV12-4

cdr3_nt: TGTGCCAGCAGTTCTGCCCGCAATGAGCAGTTCTTC
cdr3_aa: CASSSARNEQFF
cdr3_length: 12
clone_size: many
j_call: TRBJ2-1
d_call: -
v_call: TRBV28

cdr3_nt: TGTGCCAGTAGCGACAGGGTAGCTAACTATGGCTACACCTTC
cdr3_aa: CASSDRVANYGYTF
cdr3_length: 14
clone_size: -
j_call: TRBJ1-2
d_call: TRBD1
v_call: TRBV19

cdr3_nt: TGTGCTAGTGGCCCCCGTGGGACGGGTGGCGTCACTGAAGCTTTCTTT
cdr3_aa: CASGPRGTGGVTEAFF
cdr3_length: 16
clone_size: many
j_call: TRBJ1-1
d_call: -
v_call: TRBV12-5